The next 26 T cell receptor beta chains were all read from a single sample in a study of radiation and T cells in renal cell carcinoma. Profiled with immunoSEQ multiplex PCR; TCRdb holds only in-frame clones, not every one. The sample consists of some 120,000 clones, around 85% of them appearing once. Time point given: blood 2 weeks post-SBRT. Treatment of the sample: 15 Gy SBRT to primary tumor, nephrectomy 4 weeks later. The sequences come from blood, collected from a patient whose treatment included radiotherapy and nephrectomy. The receptors derive from a man between 45 and 60 years old with renal cell carcinoma.

This clone was found many times. The CDR3 DNA sequence: TGTGCCAGCTCACCGGCAGGTCTCTCTGGAAACACCATATATTTT. This encodes CASSPAGLSGNTIYF. The chain is built from TRBV18 and TRBJ1-3; unclear D gene. The CDR3 runs to 15 residues. The V and J ends lost 3 bases and 0 bases respectively, with 9 bases between them. CDR1 KGHSH and CDR2 LQKENI come from the germline V gene.

The table lists this clone with a few counts. The chain has TRBV27 and TRBJ2-1, with a weak D call TRBD1 (6 bases). CDR1 is MNHEY, CDR2 SMNVEV, per germline (reference sequence). This CDR3 comprises 13 residues. The ends were cut back, 6 bases at V and 4 bases at J, with 10 bases in the middle. DNA of the CDR3: TGTGCCAGCAGCCGGACAGAATACAATGAGCAGTTCTTC. Its translation is CASSRTEYNEQFF.

The CDR3 protein is CSVAFITQGRRGTEAFF. The CDR3 bases are TGCAGCGTTGCCTTCATTACACAGGGTCGCCGGGGGACTGAAGCTTTCTTT. This chain joins TRBV29-1 and TRBJ1-1, with TRBD1 as a possible D gene (6 bases). V was shortened by 4 bases and J by 5 bases, with 26 bases between the two germline ends. Germline V gene lookup returns CDR1 SQVTM and CDR2 ANQGSEA. The CDR3 totals 17 residues.

The chain couples TRBV2 to TRBJ2-7, with 8 nucleotides matching TRBD2. V shed 3 bases, J shed 3 bases, and the junction held 4 bases outside the gene matches. CDR3 length: 14 amino acids. The germline V gene has CDR1 SNHLY and CDR2 FYNNEI. CDR3 sequence: CASSDRLASYEQYF. The CDR3 nucleotides read TGTGCCAGCAGTGATAGACTAGCGAGCTACGAGCAGTACTTC.

CDR3 bases: TGTGCCAGCAGCTTAGCTGGCGGGTTCGGGAACACTGAAGCTTTCTTT. Translation: CASSLAGGFGNTEAFF. This chain joins TRBV7-2 and TRBJ1-1; D call uncertain. This CDR3 is 16 amino acids long. V lost 0 bases to trimming and J lost 1 base, with 12 bases between them. Germline assignment: CDR1 SGHTA and CDR2 FQGNSA.

The chain links TRBV5-1 to TRBJ2-7; D gene unclear. Germline V lookup: CDR1 SGHRS, CDR2 YFSETQ. V gave up 3 bases and J gave up 3 bases, with 10 bases separating them. The CDR3 has 13 amino acids. The CDR3 bases are TGCGCCAGCAGCTCAGAGCCACTCTACGAGCAGTACTTC. Its protein is CASSSEPLYEQYF. The full variable domain, with the rest looked up from reference TRBV5-1 and TRBJ2-7, is KAGVTQTPRYLIKTRGQQVTLSCSPISGHRSVSWYQQTPGQGLQFLFEYFSETQRNKGNFPGRFSGRQFSNSRSEMNVSTLELGDSALYLCASSSEPLYEQYFGPGTRLTVT.

The chain joins TRBV29-1 to TRBJ1-1; 9 bases align to TRBD1. Germline CDR1 reads SQVTM; CDR2 reads ANQGSEA. V lost 5 bases, J lost 0 bases, and 4 bases stayed unmatched. This CDR3 is 14 amino acids long. CDR3 in amino acids: CSVTGTGLNTEAFF. The CDR3 bases are TGCAGCGTTACCGGGACAGGGTTGAACACTGAAGCTTTCTTT.

This sequence joins TRBV19 and TRBJ2-7; the D gene is possibly TRBD1 (6 bases). The V and J ends lost 3 bases and 6 bases respectively, with 15 bases between them. This CDR3 spans 14 amino acids. Germline V lookup: CDR1 LNHDA, CDR2 SQIVND (reference sequence). For the CDR3, the DNA is TGTGCCAGTAGTATCGCAGGGGCGCCCGGCGAGCAGTACTTC. This codes for CASSIAGAPGEQYF.

The V and J genes are TRBV20-1 and TRBJ2-1; D may be TRBD1 (6 bases). The CDR3 spans 11 residues. Germline V gene lookup returns CDR1 DFQATT and CDR2 SNEGSKA (reference sequence). The CDR3 bases are TGCGGCAGGGGAACCTACAATGAGCAGTTCTTC. Its protein product is CGRGTYNEQFF.

This clone is a singleton in its sample. The rearrangement uses TRBV4-3 and TRBJ1-1, with D unresolved. The germline gives CDR1 LGHNA, CDR2 YSLEER. The CDR3 consists of 16 residues. Between the trimmed V and J ends, which lost 1 base and 0 bases, there was a span of 12 bases. This chain's CDR3 is CASSQVQRIMNTEAFF. The CDR3 DNA sequence: TGCGCCAGCAGCCAAGTCCAGAGAATCATGAACACTGAAGCTTTCTTT.

The chain combines TRBV2 with TRBJ2-1, with D hard to call. With 2 bases removed from V and 10 bases from J, the gap between germline ends came to 6 bases. CDR3 length: 11 amino acids. Germline-derived CDR1 and CDR2 are SNHLY and FYNNEI. In DNA, the CDR3 is TGTGCCAGCAGTGAACAGTACGAGCAGTTCTTC. This gives the protein CASSEQYEQFF.

The rearrangement links TRBV11-1 to TRBJ1-1; D might be TRBD1 (6 bases). The germline CDR1 and CDR2 sequences are SGHAT and FQDESV (reference sequence). This CDR3 region has 14 residues. V was cut by 9 bases and J by 4 bases, with 18 bases left in between. The CDR3 bases are TGTGCCAGTCAAGGGGGGGAGATTGGCACTGAAGCTTTCTTT. It codes for CASQGGEIGTEAFF.

The rearrangement links TRBV7-9 to TRBJ2-5; D remains unclear. V lost 7 bases and J lost 5, with 8 bases in between. This CDR3 region has 11 residues. Per germline, CDR1 SEHNR and CDR2 FQNEAQ (reference sequence). The CDR3: CASNLGETQYF. CDR3 bases: TGTGCCAGCAATCTAGGGGAGACCCAGTACTTC.

The rearrangement uses TRBV19 and TRBJ2-7; 13 nucleotides match TRBD2. Germline CDR1 LNHDA, CDR2 SQIVND (reference sequence). The CDR3 contains 17 residues. J gave up 3 bases and V 5 bases, and 10 bases lay outside the gene matches. CDR3 nucleotides: TGTGCCAGTAGTCTCGAGGGGACTAGCGGGATCAGCTACGAGCAGTACTTC. Translating it yields CASSLEGTSGISYEQYF.

The CDR3 DNA sequence: TGTGCCAGCAGCTTGATCCTAACGGGAGCATCCTACGAGCAGTACTTC. This translates into CASSLILTGASYEQYF. The V and J genes are TRBV7-9 and TRBJ2-7, with D possibly matching TRBD2 (6 bases). CDR1 and CDR2 from the germline V gene are SEHNR and FQNEAQ (reference sequence). This CDR3 region has 16 residues. V was clipped by 3 bases and J by 1 base, with 16 bases between them.

The rearrangement joins TRBV10-3 to TRBJ2-2; 8 nucleotides match TRBD1. CDR3 length: 13 amino acids. The trim removed 6 bases at V and 6 bases at J, leaving 3 bases unmatched. Germline V gene lookup returns CDR1 ENHRY and CDR2 SYGVKD. The CDR3 nucleotides read TGTGCCATCAGCCCGACAGGGGCCGGGGAGCTGTTTTTT. It encodes CAISPTGAGELFF.

The rearrangement uses TRBV5-4 and TRBJ2-5; D is ambiguous. Trimming cost V 4 bases and J 7 bases, with 8 bases left between them. CDR3 size: 11 residues. CDR1 is SGHNT, CDR2 YYREEE, per germline (reference sequence). CDR3 loop: CASSAQSTQYF. The CDR3, as DNA: TGTGCCAGCAGCGCCCAATCGACCCAGTACTTC.

This rearrangement joins TRBV5-1 to TRBJ1-2; 7 nucleotides line up with TRBD1. CDR1 is SGHRS, CDR2 YFSETQ, per germline. V lost 2 bases to trimming and J lost 0 bases; unmatched junction nucleotides: 7. The CDR3 is 16 residues long. CDR3 nucleotide sequence: TGCGCCAGCAGCTTTAACACAGGGGCCCCTAACTATGGCTACACCTTC. Translating it yields CASSFNTGAPNYGYTF.

The chain uses TRBV19 and TRBJ2-1, with D uncertain. Trimming stripped 3 bases from V and 0 bases from J, with 9 bases between. Germline CDR1 LNHDA, CDR2 SQIVND (reference sequence). This CDR3 is 15 amino acids long. The CDR3, as DNA: TGTGCCAGTAGTATTCAGGTGAGCTCCTACAATGAGCAGTTCTTC. Translation: CASSIQVSSYNEQFF.

CDR3 sequence: CASSYRQGSEQYF. The CDR3 DNA sequence: TGTGCCAGCAGTTACAGACAGGGATCCGAGCAGTACTTC. This chain uses TRBV6-6 with TRBJ2-7; 7 nucleotides match TRBD1. Losses at the gene ends were 2 bases for V and 6 bases for J; bases not matched to a gene: 4. CDR1 MNHNY and CDR2 SVGAGI come from the germline V gene (reference sequence). The CDR3 totals 13 residues.

The chain combines TRBV9 with TRBJ2-5, with TRBD2 as a possible D gene (6 bases). Trimming stripped 1 base from V and 1 base from J, with 14 bases between. CDR3 length equals 16 residues. Germline V gives CDR1 SGDLS, CDR2 YYNGEE. The CDR3 spells CASSVRSGRPQETQYF. CDR3 nucleotides: TGTGCCAGCAGCGTACGGTCAGGGAGGCCCCAAGAGACCCAGTACTTC.

This chain uses TRBV7-2 with TRBJ2-5, with D uncertain. The CDR3 consists of 15 residues. CDR1 and CDR2 from the germline V gene are SGHTA and FQGNSA. V lost 1 base and J lost 1, with 10 bases in between. CDR3 region: CASSLGLSPQETQYF. The CDR3 nucleotides are TGTGCCAGCAGCTTAGGACTCTCCCCCCAAGAGACCCAGTACTTC.

This clone has just a few counts. This sequence joins TRBV6-1 and TRBJ2-3; possibly TRBD2 for D (7 bases). The CDR3 sequence is 16 residues long. Trimming left V 2 bases short and J 0 bases short, with 12 bases between. The germline V gene encodes CDR1 MNHNS and CDR2 SASEGT. CDR3 in amino acids: CASSERGGLSTDTQYF. The CDR3 coding sequence is TGTGCCAGCAGTGAAAGGGGGGGCCTCAGCACAGATACGCAGTATTTT.

The rearrangement joins TRBV4-3 to TRBJ1-4; D uncertain. Trimming removed 0 bases from V and 7 bases from J, with 18 bases in between. Germline values: CDR1 LGHNA, CDR2 YSLEER. CDR3 length equals 17 residues. The CDR3 reads CASSQDPIRTTGEKLFF. CDR3 nucleotide sequence: TGCGCCAGCAGCCAAGACCCAATTCGGACTACGGGTGAAAAACTGTTTTTT.

This clone has only a few counts. The rearrangement links TRBV28 to TRBJ2-7; TRBD2 might be the D (5 bases). In germline, CDR1 is MDHEN, CDR2 SYDVKM. V gave up 4 bases and J gave up 4 bases, with 23 bases separating them. The CDR3 length is 17 residues. DNA of the CDR3: TGTGCCAGCAGTTACCACCCCGAGGAGGTACCCAGTTACGAGCAGTACTTC. Translating it yields CASSYHPEEVPSYEQYF.

This clone was recorded a few times. CDR3 bases: TGTGCCAGCAGTTCTAGACAGGGGGGCCTTTCCCAGTACTTC. Translating it yields CASSSRQGGLSQYF. This sequence joins TRBV6-5 and TRBJ2-5; 9 bases agree with TRBD1. The CDR3 loop spans 14 amino acids. The germline V gene encodes CDR1 MNHEY and CDR2 SVGAGI. The junction had 9 bases not matched to a gene; V was cut back by 4 bases and J by 9 bases.